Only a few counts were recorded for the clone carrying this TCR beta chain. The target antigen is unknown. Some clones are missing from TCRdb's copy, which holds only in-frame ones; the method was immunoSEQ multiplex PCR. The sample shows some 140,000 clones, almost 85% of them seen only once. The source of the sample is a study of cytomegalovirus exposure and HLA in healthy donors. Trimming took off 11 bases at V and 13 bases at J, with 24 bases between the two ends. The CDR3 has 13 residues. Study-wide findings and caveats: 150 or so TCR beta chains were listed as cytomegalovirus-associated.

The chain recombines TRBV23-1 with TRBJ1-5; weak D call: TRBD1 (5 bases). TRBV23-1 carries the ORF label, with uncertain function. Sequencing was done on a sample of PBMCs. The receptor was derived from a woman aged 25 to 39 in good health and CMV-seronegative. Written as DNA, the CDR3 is TGCGCCCCCAAAGGGGAGGGCCCCCTGGGTCAGCATTTT. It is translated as CAPKGEGPLGQHF.